This T cell receptor (beta chain) stems from a study of Ad26.COV2.S vaccination and SARS-CoV-2 variants. As to treatment: roughly 20 received Ad26.COV2.S at low or high dose, single or two shots; roughly five received placebo; per-sample allocation not given. Samples came from day 63 after the first vaccine or placebo injection. Repertoires were generated with immunoSEQ multiplex PCR, while TCRdb's copy carries only in-frame clones and drops some. The table lists some 390,000 clones, approximately 90% of them singletons. This clone was seen just once. V gave up 2 bases and J gave up 5 bases, with 7 bases separating them. CDR1 and CDR2 from the germline V gene are SGHTA and FQGNSA. The CDR3 is 12 amino acids.

The input for sequencing was peripheral blood, taken in a trial of Ad26.COV2.S vaccine versus placebo. The chain has TRBV7-2 and TRBJ2-7, with D unclear. The receptor was isolated from a person aged 18-60 years who received the Ad26.COV2.S COVID-19 vaccine or a placebo. CDR3: CASSLIGDEQYF. CDR3 in DNA: TGTGCCAGCAGCTTAATCGGAGACGAGCAGTACTTC.